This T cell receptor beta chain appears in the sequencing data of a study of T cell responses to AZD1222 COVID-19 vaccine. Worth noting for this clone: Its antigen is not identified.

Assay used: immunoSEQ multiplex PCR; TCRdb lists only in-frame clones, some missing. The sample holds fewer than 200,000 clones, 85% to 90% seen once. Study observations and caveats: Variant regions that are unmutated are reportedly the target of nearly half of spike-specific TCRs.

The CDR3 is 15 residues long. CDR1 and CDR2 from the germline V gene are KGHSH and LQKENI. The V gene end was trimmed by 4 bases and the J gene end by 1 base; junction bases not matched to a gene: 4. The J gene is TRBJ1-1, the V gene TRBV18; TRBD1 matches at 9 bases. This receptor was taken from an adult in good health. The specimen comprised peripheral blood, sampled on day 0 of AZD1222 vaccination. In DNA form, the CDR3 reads TGTGCCAGCTCACGGGGGGACAGGGAGAACACTGAAGCTTTCTTT. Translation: CASSRGDRENTEAFF.